This TCR beta chain was sequenced for a study of cytomegalovirus exposure and HLA in healthy donors. Looking at the study overall: Of about 400 genotyped donors, about 81% clustered with self-reported Caucasian donors. Overall study results and limits: A prior analysis recorded that most TCR beta V segments were productive about 90% or about 30% of the time.

The CDR3 sequence is 12 residues long. CDR1 GTSNPN and CDR2 SVGIG come from the germline V gene (reference sequence). Regarding this clone: The target antigen is unknown.

PCR was performed using 60 Vbeta and 13 Jbeta primers. Original analysis: About 10 million shared chains were among the 80 million or so unique TCR beta chains that a later analysis counted. Some clones are missing from TCRdb's copy, which holds only in-frame ones; the method was immunoSEQ multiplex PCR. Clonal size and the V and J genes are those of that table, whereas D and trimming came from the DNA. The sample is made up of more than 30,000 clones, and the top ten hold approximately 10% of it. This receptor was identified in a man aged 40-49 years in good health and CMV-seropositive. V and J are TRBV30 and TRBJ2-5; D might be TRBD1 (5 bases). The J call may be wrong; the DNA end is better matched by TRBJ2-7. Sequenced sample: PBMCs. CDR3 sequence (DNA): TGTGCCTGGAGTGTAATTAGGGGCGAGCAGTACTTC. It is translated as CAWSVIRGEQYF.